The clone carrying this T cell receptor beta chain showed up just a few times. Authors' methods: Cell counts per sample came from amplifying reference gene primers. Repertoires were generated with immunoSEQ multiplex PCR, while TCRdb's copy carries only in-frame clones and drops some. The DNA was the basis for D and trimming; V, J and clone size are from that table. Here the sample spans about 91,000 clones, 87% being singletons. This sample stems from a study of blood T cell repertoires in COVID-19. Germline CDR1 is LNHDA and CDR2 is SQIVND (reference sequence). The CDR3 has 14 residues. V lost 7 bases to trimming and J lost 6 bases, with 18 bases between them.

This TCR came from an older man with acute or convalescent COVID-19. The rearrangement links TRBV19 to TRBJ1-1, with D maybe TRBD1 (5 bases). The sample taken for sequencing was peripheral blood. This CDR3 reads CASTPLGGKSEAFF. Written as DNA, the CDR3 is TGTGCCAGTACCCCCTTGGGGGGGAAATCTGAAGCTTTCTTT. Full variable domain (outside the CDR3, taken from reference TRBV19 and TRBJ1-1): DGGITQSPKYLFRKEGQNVTLSCEQNLNHDAMYWYRQDPGQGLRLIYYSQIVNDFQKGDIAEGYSVSREKKESFPLTVTSAQKNPTAFYLCASTPLGGKSEAFFGQGTRLTVV.